This T cell receptor beta chain came from a study of T cell responses to AZD1222 COVID-19 vaccine. The table came from immunoSEQ multiplex PCR; TCRdb's copy has only in-frame clones and leaves some out. Of some 120,000 clones in the sample, about 90% were seen once. Regarding this clone: Its antigen is not known.

Regarding the study as a whole: At 160-218 and 743-854, vaccine-associated CD4 TCRs were dominant, and they spanned spike. Donors were largely white British and mainly female; clonal diversity was possibly underestimated.

This material consisted of peripheral blood, taken on day 0 of AZD1222 vaccination. This clonotype was sampled from an adult in good health.

DNA of the CDR3: TGTGCCAGCAGCCTACCCGGGACTAGATTAGATACGCAGTATTTT. This translates into CASSLPGTRLDTQYF. This chain joins TRBV5-4 and TRBJ2-3, with TRBD2 identical over 8 bases. V gave up 4 bases and J gave up 5 bases; unmatched junction bases: 9. This CDR3 is 15 amino acids long. The germline gives CDR1 SGHNT, CDR2 YYREEE (reference sequence). The full variable domain, completed using reference TRBV5-4 and TRBJ2-3, is ETGVTQSPTHLIKTRGQQVTLRCSSQSGHNTVSWYQQALGQGPQFIFQYYREEENGRGNFPPRFSGLQFPNYSSELNVNALELDDSALYLCASSLPGTRLDTQYFGPGTRLTVL.